These 12 T cell receptor beta chains were sequenced from one sample in a study of CD8 T cells in Susac syndrome. When the RNA was reverse transcribed, random hexamers were used with an input of roughly 0.45 to 1 ug. Each CDR3 protein is one row after TCRdb ran MiXCR on the immunoSEQ multiplex PCR reads. The sample gives around 200,000 distinct CDR3 sequences, 90% to 96% of which show up once; 0.075% to 0.1% is in the top ten. The specimen sequenced was CD4+ T cells from PBMCs. The origin of the receptors is a human donor with Susac syndrome.

The chain carries TRBV20-1 and TRBJ2-7; D may be TRBD1 (5 bases). The CDR3 consists of 13 residues. Between the trimmed V and J ends, which lost 0 bases and 6 bases, there was a span of 12 bases. The germline gives CDR1 DFQATT, CDR2 SNEGSKA (reference sequence). CDR3 in DNA: TGCAGTGCTAGAGATCCCCGCAGGGTCGAGCAGTACTTC. Its translation is CSARDPRRVEQYF.

This clonotype came up once. This rearrangement joins TRBV25-1 to TRBJ1-1; D unresolved. The CDR3 runs 13 residues. Germline CDR1 MGHDK, CDR2 SYGVNS. Trimming left V 5 bases short and J 3 bases short, with 10 bases between. CDR3 loop: CASSQNRDTEAFF. The CDR3 DNA reads as TGTGCCAGCAGTCAGAATAGGGACACTGAAGCTTTCTTT.

The rearrangement joins TRBV11-2 to TRBJ2-7; D is ambiguous. V lost 4 bases, J lost 1 base, and 2 bases lay in between. The CDR3 totals 11 residues. Per germline, CDR1 SGHAT and CDR2 FQNNGV. DNA for the CDR3: TGTGCCAGCAGCTGGTCCTACGAGCAGTACTTC. This encodes CASSWSYEQYF. The variable domain in full, with the rest retrieved from reference TRBV11-2 and TRBJ2-7, is EAGVAQSPRYKIIEKRQSVAFWCNPISGHATLYWYQQILGQGPKLLIQFQNNGVVDDSQLPKDRFSAERLKGVDSTLKIQPAKLEDSAVYLCASSWSYEQYFGPGTRLTVT.

The chain uses TRBV7-2 and TRBJ1-5, with 8 positions matching TRBD1. The CDR3 sequence is 15 residues long. The germline gives CDR1 SGHTA, CDR2 FQGNSA. Losses at the gene ends were 5 bases for V and 9 bases for J; bases not matched to a gene: 12. The DNA for the CDR3 is TGTGCCAGCAGCCCAGACAGGGGCCTTTCTTCGCCCCAGCATTTT. Its translation: CASSPDRGLSSPQHF.

J is TRBJ2-1 and V is TRBV10-3, with TRBD2 as a possible D gene (5 bases). The CDR3 contains 11 residues. Trimming pared 8 bases from V and 10 bases from J, leaving 12 bases between. Germline CDR1 reads ENHRY; CDR2 reads SYGVKD. The chain's CDR3 is CAIGLSEEQFF. The DNA for the CDR3 is TGTGCCATCGGACTCTCCGAGGAGCAGTTCTTC.

This chain uses TRBV12-3 or TRBV12-4 with TRBJ1-2; 7 nucleotides line up with TRBD1. This CDR3 has 13 amino acids. V dropped 6 bases and J dropped 5; count of bases not matched to a gene: 6. CDR3 protein: CASSGDRRYGYTF. The CDR3 coding sequence is TGTGCCAGCAGCGGGGACAGAAGATATGGCTACACCTTC.

V and J are TRBV20-1 and TRBJ2-2; 8 bases map to TRBD1. The CDR3 contains 13 residues. Per germline, CDR1 DFQATT and CDR2 SNEGSKA (reference sequence). The ends lost 3 bases at V and 5 bases at J; junction bases unmatched: 2. The CDR3 coding sequence is TGCAGTGCTAGGGACAGGGTGACCGGGGAGCTGTTTTTT. Its translation: CSARDRVTGELFF.

The V gene is TRBV14, the J gene TRBJ1-1; D is unresolved. CDR1 and CDR2 from the germline V gene are SGHDN and FVKESK. The V and J ends lost 2 bases and 0 bases respectively, with 7 bases between them. The CDR3 is 14 amino acids. Here the CDR3 DNA reads TGTGCCAGCAGCCAACCCCGGATGAACACTGAAGCTTTCTTT. It translates to CASSQPRMNTEAFF.

This clonotype has a single count. The rearrangement links TRBV6-5 to TRBJ1-2, with D perhaps TRBD1 (5 bases). V lost 2 bases, J lost 0 bases, and 13 bases lay in between. The CDR3 totals 16 residues. Germline V gene lookup returns CDR1 MNHEY and CDR2 SVGAGI. The CDR3 protein is CASSYTAGTSNYGYTF. Here the CDR3 DNA reads TGTGCCAGCAGTTACACCGCCGGGACTTCTAACTATGGCTACACCTTC.

The chain carries TRBV7-2 and TRBJ2-7; 10 bases line up with TRBD1. Germline values: CDR1 SGHTA, CDR2 FQGNSA. The CDR3 has 15 residues. The V segment lost 5 bases and the J segment 5 bases; nucleotides outside the gene matches: 9. The CDR3 loop is CASSPRGQGTHEQYF. The CDR3 DNA reads as TGTGCCAGCAGCCCGCGGGGACAGGGGACTCACGAGCAGTACTTC.

The chain has TRBV6-5 and TRBJ2-2; D remains ambiguous. This CDR3 has 15 amino acids. V dropped 5 bases and J dropped 1 base, with 11 bases sitting between them. The germline CDR1 and CDR2 sequences are MNHEY and SVGAGI. The CDR3 region has the DNA TGTGCCAGCAGTGTTAACTTAGAGAACACCGGGGAGCTGTTTTTT. The encoded protein is CASSVNLENTGELFF.

The gene calls are TRBV4-1 and TRBJ2-7; D is unresolved. The CDR3 totals 16 residues. CDR1 and CDR2 (germline): MGHRA, YSYEKL. V was cut by 4 bases and J by 0 bases, with 16 bases left in between. This CDR3 is CASSPNPRPGSYEQYF. The CDR3 bases are TGCGCCAGCAGCCCCAACCCCCGGCCAGGCTCCTACGAGCAGTACTTC.